The 27 T cell receptor beta chains in this list originate from one sample, sequenced in a study of T-cell memory formation after mild COVID-19. TCRdb re-called the 5' RACE reads with MiXCR, one entry per CDR3 protein. The sample has 350,000 to 500,000 distinct CDR3 sequences, about a quarter seen once. The material sequenced was PBMCs or a T cell subset sorted from them (not recorded which). All receptors come from an adult woman who had mild COVID-19 (a few samples of this study predate the infection). Cell type and time point are not known.

The V gene is TRBV20-1, the J gene TRBJ2-5; D uncertain. CDR1 and CDR2 from the germline V gene are DFQATT and SNEGSKA (reference sequence). V was cut by 6 bases and J by 5 bases, with 13 bases left in between. The CDR3 contains 12 residues. CDR3 coding DNA: TGCAGTGCCCACTCTGGGGTGGAGACCCAGTACTTC. This gives the protein CSAHSGVETQYF.

The J gene is TRBJ1-2, the V gene TRBV9; no definite D call. Germline V gives CDR1 SGDLS, CDR2 YYNGEE. The V and J ends lost 3 bases and 7 bases respectively, with 19 bases between them. This CDR3 is built from 15 residues. The CDR3 is CASSGGGAGRIGYTF. CDR3 sequence (DNA): TGTGCCAGCAGCGGGGGAGGAGCCGGACGAATTGGCTACACCTTC.

The chain uses TRBV7-9 and TRBJ1-2, with D unclear. The CDR3 is 12 amino acids. Per the germline V gene, CDR1 is SEHNR and CDR2 is FQNEAQ (reference sequence). With 5 bases removed from V and 7 bases from J, the gap between germline ends came to 11 bases. CDR3 region: CASSIGGAGYTF. The CDR3 coding sequence is TGTGCCAGCAGCATCGGTGGCGCTGGCTACACCTTC.

V gene TRBV20-1 combines with J gene TRBJ2-1, with 7 bases identical to TRBD1. The CDR3 is 13 amino acids. V lost 6 bases, J lost 7 bases, and 9 bases stayed unmatched. CDR1 is DFQATT, CDR2 SNEGSKA, per germline (reference sequence). The CDR3 DNA reads as TGCAGTGCCACTAGGGGGCGTTGGAATGAGCAGTTCTTC. This encodes CSATRGRWNEQFF.

V and J are TRBV6-6 and TRBJ2-1; TRBD2 aligns across 13 bases. CDR1 and CDR2 (germline): MNHNY, SVGAGI (reference sequence). The V gene end was trimmed by 6 bases and the J gene end by 9 bases; junction bases not matched to a gene: 11. CDR3 length: 16 residues. The CDR3 here is CASRTLTSGGASEQFF. The CDR3, as DNA: TGTGCCAGCAGAACCCTAACTAGCGGGGGGGCCAGTGAGCAGTTCTTC.

This clonotype was seen more than once but under ten times. The CDR3 region is CASSLRTAESGYTF. The CDR3 nucleotides read TGTGCCAGCAGCTTGCGGACGGCGGAGAGTGGCTACACCTTC. This chain uses TRBV5-5 with TRBJ1-2, with unresolved D. The V gene's germline CDR1 is SGHKS and CDR2 YYEKEE (reference sequence). There are 14 residues in the CDR3. Trimming shortened V by 1 base and J by 7 bases, and 14 bases separated the two germline ends.

The chain carries TRBV29-1 and TRBJ2-4; D may be TRBD2 (5 bases). V was cut by 2 bases and J by 9 bases, with 14 bases left in between. The CDR3 has 13 residues. CDR1 and CDR2 from the germline V gene are SQVTM and ANQGSEA. In DNA, the CDR3 is TGCAGCGTTGAATTCCAGGCTGGGAGCATTCAGTACTTC. Translating it yields CSVEFQAGSIQYF.

This clonotype was observed a handful of times. V is TRBV6-2 or TRBV6-3 and J is TRBJ2-7; tentative D call: TRBD2 (5 bases). CDR3 length: 16 amino acids. The germline gives CDR1 MNHEY, CDR2 SVGEGT. V was trimmed by 0 bases and J by 4 bases, leaving 16 bases between them. The CDR3 region is CASSYSVTSGAYEQYF. CDR3 nucleotide sequence: TGTGCCAGCAGTTACTCGGTCACGAGCGGAGCTTACGAGCAGTACTTC.

The chain uses TRBV7-2 and TRBJ1-5; D is ambiguous. V was shortened by 5 bases and J by 2 bases, with 7 bases between the two germline ends. The CDR3 spans 13 residues. Germline V gene lookup returns CDR1 SGHTA and CDR2 FQGNSA. The CDR3 DNA reads as TGTGCCAGCAGCAGGATCGGCAATCAGCCCCAGCATTTT. As protein: CASSRIGNQPQHF.

This clonotype was observed at least ten times. In nucleotides, the CDR3 is TGCGCCAGCAACAACCCACCCCCAAACACTATGAACACCGGGGAGCTGTTTTTT. Protein product: CASNNPPPNTMNTGELFF. This chain connects TRBV5-1 to TRBJ2-2; D is ambiguous. Trimming removed 6 bases from V and 1 base from J, with 22 bases in between. The germline CDR1 and CDR2 sequences are SGHRS and YFSETQ. The CDR3 sequence is 18 residues long.

The rearrangement links TRBV12-3 or TRBV12-4 to TRBJ2-2; D perhaps matches TRBD1 (5 bases). CDR3 length: 15 residues. The germline V and J ends were trimmed by 6 bases and 1 base, with 12 bases remaining between them. The CDR3, as DNA: TGTGCCAGCAGCCCTCTTACAGGGAACACCGGGGAGCTGTTTTTT. It codes for CASSPLTGNTGELFF.

This chain uses TRBV5-6 with TRBJ2-3; D is uncertain. Germline V CDR1 and CDR2: SGHDT, YYEEEE. CDR3 length: 15 amino acids. The V gene lost 6 bases and the J gene lost 0 bases, with 14 bases spanning the gap. The CDR3 DNA reads as TGTGCCAGCACCCTCGGGTATACCAGCACAGATACGCAGTATTTT. This translates into CASTLGYTSTDTQYF.

V and J are TRBV3-1 and TRBJ2-2; the D gene is possibly TRBD2 (6 bases). The CDR3 is made up of 14 amino acids. V shed 3 bases and J shed 7 bases, with 12 bases lying between them. Germline CDR1 and CDR2: LGHDT and YNNKEL (reference sequence). CDR3: CASSHGLGGGELFF. The CDR3 bases are TGTGCCAGCAGCCACGGCCTCGGGGGCGGGGAGCTGTTTTTT. Looking up the rest from reference TRBV3-1 and TRBJ2-2 gives the full variable domain: DTAVSQTPKYLVTQMGNDKSIKCEQNLGHDTMYWYKQDSKKFLKIMFSYNNKELIINETVPNRFSPKSPDKAHLNLHINSLELGDSAVYFCASSHGLGGGELFFGEGSRLTVL.

This clonotype was detected only once. The rearrangement joins TRBV30 to TRBJ2-3; TRBD2 aligns across 8 bases. V was pared by 2 bases and J by 6 bases, with 16 bases of the junction left unmatched. This CDR3 is 17 amino acids long. Germline V lookup: CDR1 GTSNPN, CDR2 SVGIG (reference sequence). CDR3 amino acids: CAWSFGRTSRGPDTQYF. The CDR3 DNA sequence: TGTGCCTGGAGTTTTGGCCGGACTAGCCGGGGGCCGGATACGCAGTATTTT.

The chain recombines TRBV7-3 with TRBJ2-3; no clear D. The CDR3 runs to 16 residues. Germline V gene lookup returns CDR1 SGHTA and CDR2 FQGTGA. The germline V and J ends were trimmed by 2 bases and 1 base, with 13 bases remaining between them. The CDR3 loop is CASSLGRWLGTDTQYF. The CDR3 bases are TGTGCCAGCAGCTTAGGGCGTTGGTTGGGCACAGATACGCAGTATTTT.

This clonotype was picked up a small number of times. The V and J genes are TRBV7-6 and TRBJ1-2; 10 positions match TRBD1. The germline V gene has CDR1 SGHVS and CDR2 FNYEAQ. V trimming: 5 bases; J trimming: 6 bases; junction bases outside the gene matches: 6. The CDR3 loop spans 14 amino acids. The CDR3, as DNA: TGTGCCAGCAGCCCCGGGACAGGGGCGAATGGCTACACCTTC. Translating gives CASSPGTGANGYTF.

V usage is TRBV15 and J usage is TRBJ1-6; maybe TRBD1 (5 bases). The CDR3 extends over 14 amino acids. V was pared by 5 bases and J by 7 bases, with 12 bases between. Germline CDR1 is LNHNV and CDR2 is YYDKDF (reference sequence). The CDR3 DNA reads as TGTGCCACCAGCGCCGCGACAGAAAATTCACCCCTCCACTTT. The encoded protein is CATSAATENSPLHF. The variable domain in full, with the rest retrieved from reference TRBV15 and TRBJ1-6, is DAMVIQNPRYQVTQFGKPVTLSCSQTLNHNVMYWYQQKSSQAPKLLFHYYDKDFNNEADTPDNFQSRRPNTSFCFLDIRSPGLGDTAMYLCATSAATENSPLHFGNGTRLTVT.

This clonotype has just a few counts. This chain's CDR3 is CASSFDREGETQYF. The CDR3 nucleotides read TGTGCCAGCAGCTTCGACAGGGAGGGGGAGACCCAGTACTTC. J is TRBJ2-5 and V is TRBV11-3, with D perhaps assigned TRBD1 or TRBD2 (7 bases each). With 3 bases removed from V and 5 bases from J, the gap between germline ends came to 13 bases. Per germline, CDR1 SGHNT and CDR2 YENEEA. The CDR3 has 14 residues.

V usage is TRBV12-3 or TRBV12-4 and J usage is TRBJ2-6; D is unclear. The CDR3 loop spans 16 amino acids. V was shortened by 2 bases and J by 1 base, with 9 bases between the two germline ends. CDR3 sequence (DNA): TGTGCCAGCAGTTTATATTCAGGTTCTGGGGCCAACGTCCTGACTTTC. Amino acids: CASSLYSGSGANVLTF.

The rearrangement joins TRBV19 to TRBJ1-2; D possibly corresponds to TRBD1 (5 bases). V gave up 7 bases and J gave up 1 base, with 13 bases separating them. Germline V CDR1 and CDR2: LNHDA, SQIVND (reference sequence). This CDR3 has 14 amino acids. The CDR3 loop is CASKGRGSNYGYTF. The CDR3 nucleotides are TGTGCCAGTAAAGGGAGGGGCAGTAACTATGGCTACACCTTC.

This clonotype appeared a few times. This sequence joins TRBV12-3 or TRBV12-4 and TRBJ2-7; D is ambiguous. Deletions cut 8 bases from V and 0 bases from J, with 14 bases between. The CDR3 loop spans 14 amino acids. The CDR3 region has the DNA TGTGCCAGCGGGTCAATATCCTACTCCTACGAGCAGTACTTC. It specifies CASGSISYSYEQYF.

The rearrangement links TRBV29-1 to TRBJ2-5, with no clear D. Germline lookup yields CDR1 SQVTM and CDR2 ANQGSEA. The CDR3 has 13 amino acids. Trimming stripped 1 base from V and 5 bases from J, with 11 bases between. In DNA, the CDR3 is TGCAGCGTTGAAGGAACGCTGGGGGAGACCCAGTACTTC. Amino acid sequence: CSVEGTLGETQYF. Looking up the rest from reference TRBV29-1 and TRBJ2-5 gives the full variable domain: SAVISQKPSRDICQRGTSLTIQCQVDSQVTMMFWYRQQPGQSLTLIATANQGSEATYESGFVIDKFPISRPNLTFSTLTVSNMSPEDSSIYLCSVEGTLGETQYFGPGTRLLVL.

In this sample, this clonotype turned up a few times. This chain joins TRBV6-5 and TRBJ2-7; TRBD2 is a possible D gene (6 bases). The V end was cut by 6 bases, the J end by 6 bases, with 18 bases between. The CDR3 loop spans 14 amino acids. Germline CDR1 is MNHEY and CDR2 is SVGAGI. For the CDR3, the DNA is TGTGCCAGCAGCCGTGGGAGGATCTTCCCCGAGCAGTACTTC. It translates to CASSRGRIFPEQYF.

This clonotype was counted a few times. The rearrangement uses TRBV9 and TRBJ1-6; 7 bases match TRBD1. Germline CDR1 SGDLS, CDR2 YYNGEE. The junction had 6 bases not matched to a gene; V was cut back by 3 bases and J by 6 bases. The CDR3 contains 15 residues. CDR3 protein: CASSDNRGSNSPLHF. The CDR3 DNA reads as TGTGCCAGCAGCGATAACAGGGGCTCTAATTCACCCCTCCACTTT. Full variable domain (missing parts from reference TRBV9 and TRBJ1-6): DSGVTQTPKHLITATGQRVTLRCSPRSGDLSVYWYQQSLDQGLQFLIQYYNGEERAKGNILERFSAQQFPDLHSELNLSSLELGDSALYFCASSDNRGSNSPLHFGNGTRLTVT.

This clonotype came up many times. The CDR3 here is CSAKEAGSYNSPLHF. The CDR3 bases are TGCAGTGCTAAAGAGGCAGGGTCCTATAATTCACCCCTCCACTTT. The chain carries TRBV20-1 and TRBJ1-6; TRBD1 might be the D (5 bases). The CDR3 runs 15 residues. Germline CDR1 and CDR2: DFQATT and SNEGSKA (reference sequence). Trimming pared 4 bases from V and 1 base from J, leaving 11 bases between.

This clonotype showed up many times. The CDR3 sequence is CASSLSRTDTQYF. CDR3 nucleotide sequence: TGTGCCAGCAGTTTATCTCGCACAGATACGCAGTATTTT. The rearrangement uses TRBV27 and TRBJ2-3; the D is unclear. CDR1 and CDR2 from the germline V gene are MNHEY and SMNVEV (reference sequence). This CDR3 contains 13 residues. V lost 0 bases to trimming and J lost 1 base, with 2 bases between them.

CDR3 in DNA: TGCAGTGCTAGAGAGGAAACCAGAGACTACGAGCAGTACTTC. Residues: CSAREETRDYEQYF. V and J are TRBV20-1 and TRBJ2-7; no firm D call. The germline gives CDR1 DFQATT, CDR2 SNEGSKA (reference sequence). CDR3 length equals 14 residues. Trimming shortened V by 0 bases and J by 3 bases, and 12 bases separated the two germline ends.